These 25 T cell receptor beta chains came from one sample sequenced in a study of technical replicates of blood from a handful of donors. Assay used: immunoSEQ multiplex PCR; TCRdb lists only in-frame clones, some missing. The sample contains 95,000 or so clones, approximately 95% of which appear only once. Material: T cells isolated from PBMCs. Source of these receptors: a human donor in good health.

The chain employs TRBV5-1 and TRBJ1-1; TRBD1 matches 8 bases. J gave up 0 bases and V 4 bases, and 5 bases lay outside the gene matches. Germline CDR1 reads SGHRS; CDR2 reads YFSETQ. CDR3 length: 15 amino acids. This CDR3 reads CASSIRTGMNTEAFF. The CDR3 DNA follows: TGCGCCAGCAGCATACGGACAGGGATGAACACTGAAGCTTTCTTT.

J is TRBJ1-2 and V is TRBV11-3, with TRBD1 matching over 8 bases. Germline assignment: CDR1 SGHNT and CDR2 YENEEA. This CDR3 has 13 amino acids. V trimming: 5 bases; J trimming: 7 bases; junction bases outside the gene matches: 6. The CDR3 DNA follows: TGTGCCAGCAGCCAAGGACAGGGCGGTGGCTACACCTTC. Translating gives CASSQGQGGGYTF.

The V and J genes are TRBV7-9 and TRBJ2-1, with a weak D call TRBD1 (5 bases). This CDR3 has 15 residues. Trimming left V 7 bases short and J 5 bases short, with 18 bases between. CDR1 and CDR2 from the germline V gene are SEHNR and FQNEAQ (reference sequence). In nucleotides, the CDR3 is TGTGCCAGCACCCTAGGCAGGGTCGGTGACAATGAGCAGTTCTTC. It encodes CASTLGRVGDNEQFF.

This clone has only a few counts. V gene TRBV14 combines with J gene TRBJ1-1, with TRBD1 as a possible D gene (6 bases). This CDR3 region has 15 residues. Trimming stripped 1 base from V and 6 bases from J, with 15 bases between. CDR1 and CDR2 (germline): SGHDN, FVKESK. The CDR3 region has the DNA TGTGCCAGCAGCCAAGTTTGGGGCAGGGGCGCTGAAGCTTTCTTT. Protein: CASSQVWGRGAEAFF.

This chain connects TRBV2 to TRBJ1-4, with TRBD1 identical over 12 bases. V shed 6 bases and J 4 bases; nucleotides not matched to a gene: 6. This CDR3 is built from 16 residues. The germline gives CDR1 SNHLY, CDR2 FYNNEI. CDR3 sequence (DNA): TGTGCCAGCAGATCCGGGACAGGGGGCTTTAATGAAAAACTGTTTTTT. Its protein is CASRSGTGGFNEKLFF.

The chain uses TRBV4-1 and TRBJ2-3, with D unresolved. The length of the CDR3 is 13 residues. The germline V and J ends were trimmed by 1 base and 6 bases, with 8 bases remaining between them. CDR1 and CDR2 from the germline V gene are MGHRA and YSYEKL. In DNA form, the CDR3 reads TGCGCCAGCAGCCAAGGAGGAAGGGATACGCAGTATTTT. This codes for CASSQGGRDTQYF.

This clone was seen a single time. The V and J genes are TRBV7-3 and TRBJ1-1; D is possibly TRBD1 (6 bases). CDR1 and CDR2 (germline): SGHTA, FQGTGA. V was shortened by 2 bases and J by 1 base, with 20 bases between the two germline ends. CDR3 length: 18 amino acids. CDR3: CASSLQREPGQPNTEAFF. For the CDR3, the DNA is TGTGCCAGCAGCTTACAGAGGGAACCAGGACAGCCGAACACTGAAGCTTTCTTT.

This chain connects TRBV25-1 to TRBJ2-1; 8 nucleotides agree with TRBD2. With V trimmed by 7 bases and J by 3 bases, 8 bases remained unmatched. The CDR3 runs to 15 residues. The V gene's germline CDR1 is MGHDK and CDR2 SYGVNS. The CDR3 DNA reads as TGTGCCAGCAAGCCACTAGCGGCTTACTACAATGAGCAGTTCTTC. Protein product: CASKPLAAYYNEQFF.

The CDR3 nucleotides read TGTGCCAGCAGCTTTAGGGGGATGATAGGCACCGGGGAGCTGTTTTTT. Translating it yields CASSFRGMIGTGELFF. V gene TRBV7-8 combines with J gene TRBJ2-2; TRBD1 might be the D (6 bases). Per the germline V gene, CDR1 is SGHVS and CDR2 is FQNEAQ. This CDR3 contains 16 residues. Trimming removed 3 bases from V and 4 bases from J, with 15 bases in between.

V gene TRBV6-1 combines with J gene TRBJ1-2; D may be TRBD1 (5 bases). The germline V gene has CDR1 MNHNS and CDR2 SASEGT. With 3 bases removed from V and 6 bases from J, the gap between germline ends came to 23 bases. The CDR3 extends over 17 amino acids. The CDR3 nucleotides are TGTGCCAGCAGTGAGCCTGGGGCAGTGGGAACGAAAAATGGCTACACCTTC. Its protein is CASSEPGAVGTKNGYTF.

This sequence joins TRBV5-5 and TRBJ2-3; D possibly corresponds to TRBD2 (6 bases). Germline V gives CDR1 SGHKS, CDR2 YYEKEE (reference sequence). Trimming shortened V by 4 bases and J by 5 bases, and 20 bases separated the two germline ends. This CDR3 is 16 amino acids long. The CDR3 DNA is TGTGCCAGCAGCCCTCGTTGGGAGGTTCTTAGAGATACGCAGTATTTT. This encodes CASSPRWEVLRDTQYF.

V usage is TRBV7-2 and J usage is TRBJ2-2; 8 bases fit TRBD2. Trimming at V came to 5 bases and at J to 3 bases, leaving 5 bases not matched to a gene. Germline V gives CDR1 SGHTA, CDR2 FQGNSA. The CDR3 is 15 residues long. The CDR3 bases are TGTGCCAGCAGCCCCCTCGGGGGGGACACCGGGGAGCTGTTTTTT. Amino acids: CASSPLGGDTGELFF.

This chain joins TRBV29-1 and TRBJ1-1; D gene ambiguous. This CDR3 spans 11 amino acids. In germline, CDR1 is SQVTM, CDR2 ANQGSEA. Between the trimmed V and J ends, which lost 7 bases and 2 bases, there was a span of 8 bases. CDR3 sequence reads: CSGEGNTEAFF. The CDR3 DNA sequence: TGCAGCGGGGAGGGCAACACTGAAGCTTTCTTT. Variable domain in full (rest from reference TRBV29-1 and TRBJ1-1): SAVISQKPSRDICQRGTSLTIQCQVDSQVTMMFWYRQQPGQSLTLIATANQGSEATYESGFVIDKFPISRPNLTFSTLTVSNMSPEDSSIYLCSGEGNTEAFFGQGTRLTVV.

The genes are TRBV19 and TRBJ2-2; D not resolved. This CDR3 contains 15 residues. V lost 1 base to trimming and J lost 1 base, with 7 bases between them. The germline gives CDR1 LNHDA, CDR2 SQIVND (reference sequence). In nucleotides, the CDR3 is TGTGCCAGTAGTATAGTCGCGCAGAACACCGGGGAGCTGTTTTTT. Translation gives CASSIVAQNTGELFF.

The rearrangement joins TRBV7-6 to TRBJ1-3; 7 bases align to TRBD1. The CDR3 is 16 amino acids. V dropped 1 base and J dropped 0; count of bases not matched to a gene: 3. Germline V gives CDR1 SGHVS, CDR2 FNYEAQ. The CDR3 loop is CASSLGDSHSGNTIYF. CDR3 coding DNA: TGTGCCAGCAGCTTAGGGGACAGCCACTCTGGAAACACCATATATTTT.

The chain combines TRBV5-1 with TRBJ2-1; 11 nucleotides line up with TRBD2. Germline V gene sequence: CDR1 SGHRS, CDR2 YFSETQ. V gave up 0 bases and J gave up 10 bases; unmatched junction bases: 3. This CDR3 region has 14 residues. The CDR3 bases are TGCGCCAGCAGCTTGGGACTAGCGGGGTACGAGCAGTTCTTC. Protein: CASSLGLAGYEQFF.

The CDR3 loop is CASSEFGQGPYEQYF. CDR3 DNA sequence: TGTGCCAGCAGTGAATTTGGACAGGGCCCCTACGAGCAGTACTTC. The chain recombines TRBV2 with TRBJ2-7; 8 nucleotides agree with TRBD1. With 2 bases clipped from V and 2 bases from J, the junction kept 5 bases outside the gene matches. The CDR3 length is 15 residues. The germline V gene encodes CDR1 SNHLY and CDR2 FYNNEI.

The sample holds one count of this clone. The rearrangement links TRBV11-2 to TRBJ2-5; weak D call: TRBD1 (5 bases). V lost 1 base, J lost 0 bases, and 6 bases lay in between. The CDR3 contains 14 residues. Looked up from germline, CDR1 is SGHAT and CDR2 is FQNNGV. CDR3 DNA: TGTGCCAGCAGCTTAGGACAGAACCAAGAGACCCAGTACTTC. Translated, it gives CASSLGQNQETQYF. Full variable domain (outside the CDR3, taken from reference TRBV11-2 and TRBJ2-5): EAGVAQSPRYKIIEKRQSVAFWCNPISGHATLYWYQQILGQGPKLLIQFQNNGVVDDSQLPKDRFSAERLKGVDSTLKIQPAKLEDSAVYLCASSLGQNQETQYFGPGTRLLVL.

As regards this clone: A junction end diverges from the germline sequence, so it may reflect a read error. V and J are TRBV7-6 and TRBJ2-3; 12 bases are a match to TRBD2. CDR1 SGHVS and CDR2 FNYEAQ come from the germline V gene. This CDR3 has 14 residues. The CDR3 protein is CASSLAGGLDTQYF. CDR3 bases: TGTGCCAGCAGCCTAGCGGGAGGGCTAGATACGCAGTATTTT. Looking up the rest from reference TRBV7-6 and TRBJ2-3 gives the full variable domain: GAGVSQSPRYKVTKRGQDVALRCDPISGHVSLYWYRQALGQGPEFLTYFNYEAQQDKSGLPNDRFSAERPEGSISTLTIQRTEQRDSAMYRCASSLAGGLDTQYFGPGTRLTVL.

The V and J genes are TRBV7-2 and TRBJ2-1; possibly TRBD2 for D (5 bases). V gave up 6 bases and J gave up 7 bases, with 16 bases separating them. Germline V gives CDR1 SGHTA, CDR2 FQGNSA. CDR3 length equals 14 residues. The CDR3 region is CASSGSVFWNEQFF. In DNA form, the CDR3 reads TGTGCCAGCAGTGGTAGCGTCTTCTGGAATGAGCAGTTCTTC.

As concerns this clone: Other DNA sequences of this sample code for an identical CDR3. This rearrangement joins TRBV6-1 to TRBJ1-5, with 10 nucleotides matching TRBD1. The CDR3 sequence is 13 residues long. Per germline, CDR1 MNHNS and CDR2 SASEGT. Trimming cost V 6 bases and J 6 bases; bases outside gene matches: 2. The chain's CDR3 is CASRGDRGQPQHF. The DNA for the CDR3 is TGTGCCAGCAGAGGGGACAGGGGTCAGCCCCAGCATTTT.

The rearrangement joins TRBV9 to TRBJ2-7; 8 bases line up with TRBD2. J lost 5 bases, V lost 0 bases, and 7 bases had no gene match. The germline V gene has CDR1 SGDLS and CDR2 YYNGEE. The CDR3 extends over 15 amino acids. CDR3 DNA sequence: TGTGCCAGCAGCGTAGAAAGCGGGAGATCCCACGAGCAGTACTTC. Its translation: CASSVESGRSHEQYF. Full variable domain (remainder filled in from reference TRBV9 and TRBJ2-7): DSGVTQTPKHLITATGQRVTLRCSPRSGDLSVYWYQQSLDQGLQFLIQYYNGEERAKGNILERFSAQQFPDLHSELNLSSLELGDSALYFCASSVESGRSHEQYFGPGTRLTVT.

The DNA for the CDR3 is TGTGCCAGCAGTGGGGGACAGGTCAGTCAGCCCCAGCATTTT. Translated, it gives CASSGGQVSQPQHF. The chain carries TRBV6-1 and TRBJ1-5; 8 positions agree with TRBD1. This CDR3 is built from 14 residues. V was pared by 4 bases and J by 6 bases, with 5 bases of the junction left unmatched. The germline V gene has CDR1 MNHNS and CDR2 SASEGT.

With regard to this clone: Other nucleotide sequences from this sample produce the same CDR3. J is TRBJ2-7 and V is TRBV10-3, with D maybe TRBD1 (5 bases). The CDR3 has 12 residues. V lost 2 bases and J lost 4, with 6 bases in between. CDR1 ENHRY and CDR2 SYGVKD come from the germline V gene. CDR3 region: CAISERGYEQYF. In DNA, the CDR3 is TGTGCCATCAGTGAGAGGGGATACGAGCAGTACTTC.

In DNA form, the CDR3 reads TGTGCCAGCAGCGGTAGCGGGAGGGGGACAGATACGCAGTATTTT. It specifies CASSGSGRGTDTQYF. The chain combines TRBV7-3 with TRBJ2-3; 11 bases map to TRBD2. V was pared by 5 bases and J by 3 bases, with 4 bases of the junction left unmatched. This CDR3 region has 15 residues. Looked up from germline, CDR1 is SGHTA and CDR2 is FQGTGA. The full variable domain, with the rest looked up from reference TRBV7-3 and TRBJ2-3, is GAGVSQTPSNKVTEKGKYVELRCDPISGHTALYWYRQSLGQGPEFLIYFQGTGAADDSGLPNDRFFAVRPEGSVSTLKIQRTERGDSAVYLCASSGSGRGTDTQYFGPGTRLTVL.